Each of the 11 T cell receptor beta chains below was sequenced from the same sample in a study of blood T cell repertoires in COVID-19. Generated by immunoSEQ multiplex PCR, the TCRdb table keeps only in-frame clones and is missing some. There are some 380,000 clones in the sample; around 84% occur only once, and roughly 1.2% lies in the top ten. Material for sequencing was peripheral blood. Every receptor here comes from a human donor with acute or convalescent COVID-19. The donor label of this sample is uncertain.

The V call is TRBV18, the J call TRBJ1-3, with D unclear. V was clipped by 3 bases and J by 0 bases, with 15 bases between them. From germline, CDR1 is KGHSH and CDR2 LQKENI. There are 17 residues in the CDR3. The CDR3 nucleotides read TGTGCCAGCTCACCCCCCTTGGTTACTAGCTCTGGAAACACCATATATTTT. Translating it yields CASSPPLVTSSGNTIYF.

The CDR3 region is CASGLQGSNQPQHF. DNA of the CDR3: TGTGCCAGCGGCCTACAGGGTAGCAATCAGCCCCAGCATTTT. The chain is built from TRBV2 and TRBJ1-5; possibly TRBD1 for D (6 bases). Germline V gene data show CDR1 as SNHLY and CDR2 as FYNNEI. This CDR3 spans 14 amino acids. With 8 bases removed from V and 0 bases from J, the gap between germline ends came to 11 bases.

This rearrangement joins TRBV18 to TRBJ2-7; D remains unclear. CDR3 length: 13 amino acids. Germline V gives CDR1 KGHSH, CDR2 LQKENI. V shed 6 bases and J shed 3 bases, with 12 bases lying between them. The CDR3 here is CASSGVSLYEQYF. The CDR3 DNA is TGTGCCAGCTCGGGCGTGTCCCTCTACGAGCAGTACTTC.

The chain combines TRBV6-5 with TRBJ2-5; tentatively, D is TRBD2 (7 bases). The CDR3 spans 15 residues. Deletions cut 4 bases from V and 2 bases from J, with 14 bases between. Germline assignment: CDR1 MNHEY and CDR2 SVGAGI. The CDR3 reads CASSSVAGAQETQYF. Here the CDR3 DNA reads TGTGCCAGCAGTTCGGTGGCGGGGGCTCAAGAGACCCAGTACTTC.

The J gene is TRBJ2-1, the V gene TRBV24-1; possibly TRBD2 for D (5 bases). V dropped 4 bases and J dropped 1 base, with 7 bases sitting between them. This CDR3 has 14 residues. Looked up from germline, CDR1 is KGHDR and CDR2 is SFDVKD. The CDR3 DNA follows: TGTGCCACCAGTGAAGAGGGATCCTACAATGAGCAGTTCTTC. It specifies CATSEEGSYNEQFF.

The V call is TRBV19, the J call TRBJ1-5; 8 bases fit TRBD1. The germline V gene has CDR1 LNHDA and CDR2 SQIVND (reference sequence). CDR3 size: 15 residues. Losses at the gene ends were 1 base for V and 4 bases for J; bases not matched to a gene: 3. CDR3 amino acids: CASSIGTGHNQPQHF. The CDR3 DNA reads TGTGCCAGTAGTATAGGGACAGGGCATAATCAGCCCCAGCATTTT. Variable domain in full (rest from reference TRBV19 and TRBJ1-5): DGGITQSPKYLFRKEGQNVTLSCEQNLNHDAMYWYRQDPGQGLRLIYYSQIVNDFQKGDIAEGYSVSREKKESFPLTVTSAQKNPTAFYLCASSIGTGHNQPQHFGDGTRLSIL.

The chain carries TRBV21-1 and TRBJ1-1; the tabulated D call, TRBD1, remains unverified against the DNA. TRBV21-1 is described as a pseudogene. The CDR3 has 18 residues. DNA for the CDR3: TGTGCCAGCAGCAAACAAGGCCAGACAGGTGAGATGAACACTGAAGCTTTCTTT. Translating it yields CASSKQGQTGEMNTEAFF.

The gene calls are TRBV7-2 and TRBJ1-2; D is perhaps TRBD1 (5 bases). There are 13 residues in the CDR3. Germline V CDR1 and CDR2: SGHTA, FQGNSA. The V end lost 1 base, the J end lost 6 bases, and 9 bases lay between the germline ends. The CDR3 reads CASSLDRRDGYTF. The CDR3 DNA sequence: TGTGCCAGCAGCTTAGACAGGAGGGATGGCTACACCTTC.

The chain employs TRBV7-9 and TRBJ1-3, with D hard to call. This CDR3 spans 13 amino acids. Germline V lookup: CDR1 SEHNR, CDR2 FQNEAQ (reference sequence). V was trimmed by 10 bases and J by 0 bases, leaving 10 bases between them. The CDR3: CAKEAPSGNTIYF. In DNA, the CDR3 is TGTGCCAAGGAGGCCCCCTCTGGAAACACCATATATTTT.

Here the CDR3 DNA reads TGTGCCAGCAAACTTAGCGGGATGTCCGGGGAGCTGTTTTTT. This sequence encodes CASKLSGMSGELFF. The chain carries TRBV3-1 (or the pseudogene TRBV3-2) and TRBJ2-2; 8 nucleotides align to TRBD2. The CDR3 spans 14 residues. The germline V gene encodes CDR1 LGHDT and CDR2 YNNKEL (reference sequence). The J segment lost 6 bases and the V segment lost 7 bases, leaving 7 bases of the junction unmatched.

The chain couples TRBV7-2 to TRBJ1-3; 12 bases line up with TRBD1. The V gene end was trimmed by 1 base and the J gene end by 4 bases; junction bases not matched to a gene: 8. The CDR3 consists of 18 residues. The germline CDR1 and CDR2 sequences are SGHTA and FQGNSA. The CDR3 region is CASSLEAVGQGAGNTIYF. DNA of the CDR3: TGTGCCAGCAGCTTAGAAGCAGTGGGACAGGGGGCAGGAAACACCATATATTTT.